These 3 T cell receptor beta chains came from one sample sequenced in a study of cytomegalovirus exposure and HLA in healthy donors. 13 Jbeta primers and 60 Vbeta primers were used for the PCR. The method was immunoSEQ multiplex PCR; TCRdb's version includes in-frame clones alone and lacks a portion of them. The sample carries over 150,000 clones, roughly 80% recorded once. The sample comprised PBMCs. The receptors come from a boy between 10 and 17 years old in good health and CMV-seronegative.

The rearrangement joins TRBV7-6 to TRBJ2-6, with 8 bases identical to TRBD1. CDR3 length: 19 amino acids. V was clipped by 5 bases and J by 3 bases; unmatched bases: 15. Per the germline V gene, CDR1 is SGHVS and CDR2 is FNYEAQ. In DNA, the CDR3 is TGTGCCAGCAGCCTTTTTTCCGGGACAGGTGATTTTGGGGCCAACGTCCTGACTTTC. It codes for CASSLFSGTGDFGANVLTF. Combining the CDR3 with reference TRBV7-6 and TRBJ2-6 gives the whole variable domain GAGVSQSPRYKVTKRGQDVALRCDPISGHVSLYWYRQALGQGPEFLTYFNYEAQQDKSGLPNDRFSAERPEGSISTLTIQRTEQRDSAMYRCASSLFSGTGDFGANVLTFGAGSRLTVL.

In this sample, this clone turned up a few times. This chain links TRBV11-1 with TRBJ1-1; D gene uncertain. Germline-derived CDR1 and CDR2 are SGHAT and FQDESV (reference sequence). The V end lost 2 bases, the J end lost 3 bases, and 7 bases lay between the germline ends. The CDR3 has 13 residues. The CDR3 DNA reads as TGTGCCAGCAGCTTAATGAGGGACACTGAAGCTTTCTTT. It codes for CASSLMRDTEAFF.

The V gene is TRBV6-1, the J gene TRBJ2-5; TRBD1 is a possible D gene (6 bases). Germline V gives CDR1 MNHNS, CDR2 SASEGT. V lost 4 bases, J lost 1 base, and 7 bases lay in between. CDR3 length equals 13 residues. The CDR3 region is CASSGQAQETQYF. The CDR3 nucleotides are TGTGCCAGCAGTGGACAGGCCCAAGAGACCCAGTACTTC.